The clone carrying this T cell receptor (beta chain) was detected many times. This entry comes from a study of T-cell reconstitution after alpha-beta-depleted transplantation in children. Unique molecular identifiers were incorporated into the prepared TCRbeta library. TCRdb used MiXCR to reprocess the PCR reads, holding one entry per CDR3 protein. The sample lists some 550,000 distinct CDR3 sequences, more than 20% occurring once. Germline V CDR1 and CDR2: MDHEN, SYDVKM. V lost 9 bases to trimming and J lost 7 bases, with 16 bases between them. The CDR3 length is 13 residues. The source is a boy under three years old who had a stem cell transplant for acute myeloid leukemia, so the T cells may come from the graft donor. This specimen was PBMCs, mostly from graft donor cells, taken 360 days after TCRalphabeta/CD19-depleted stem cell transplant. This chain connects TRBV28 to TRBJ1-5; D unclear. The CDR3 region has the DNA TGTGCCAGTCTTTACACCAGCGGCCAGCCCCAGCATTTT. Amino acids: CASLYTSGQPQHF.